These 22 T cell receptor beta chains share one sample of origin, sequenced in a study of blood T cell repertoires in COVID-19. Only in-frame clones appear in the TCRdb table, and some are missing; sequencing was by immunoSEQ multiplex PCR. The sample holds fewer than 250,000 clones, 89% seen once. Sample: peripheral blood. The receptors were sampled from a middle-aged woman with acute or convalescent COVID-19.

V and J are TRBV6-5 and TRBJ1-1; TRBD1 matches 7 bases. The CDR3 length is 16 residues. Germline V lookup: CDR1 MNHEY, CDR2 SVGAGI. V dropped 0 bases and J dropped 2; count of bases not matched to a gene: 6. The CDR3 is CASSYSQGQGNTEAFF. In nucleotides, the CDR3 is TGTGCCAGCAGTTACTCACAGGGGCAGGGAAACACTGAAGCTTTCTTT.

The J gene is TRBJ2-5, the V gene TRBV9, with a tentative D call TRBD2 (6 bases). Germline values: CDR1 SGDLS, CDR2 YYNGEE. This CDR3 has 15 amino acids. Trimming stripped 2 bases from V and 5 bases from J, with 16 bases between. CDR3 bases: TGTGCCAGCAGCGTTAGCGTGGCTCGGGGGGAGACCCAGTACTTC. Translation gives CASSVSVARGETQYF.

V and J are TRBV6-2 or TRBV6-3 and TRBJ1-3; tentatively, D is TRBD1 (6 bases). The CDR3 covers 15 residues. CDR1 is MNHEY, CDR2 SVGEGT, per germline. Trimming took 5 bases from V and 3 from J, leaving 14 bases between them. This CDR3 reads CASSPGRDNGNTIYF. CDR3 sequence (DNA): TGTGCCAGCAGTCCCGGGAGGGACAATGGAAACACCATATATTTT.

The V gene is TRBV6-5, the J gene TRBJ1-3, with D tentatively TRBD1 (5 bases). The germline V and J ends were trimmed by 7 bases and 9 bases, with 16 bases remaining between them. The germline V gene encodes CDR1 MNHEY and CDR2 SVGAGI. This CDR3 is built from 13 residues. As DNA, the CDR3 is TGTGCCAGCACTACGGGGGTTTGGGGCACCATATATTTT. Translated, it gives CASTTGVWGTIYF.

This clone was counted only a few times. V and J are TRBV27 and TRBJ1-6; 8 bases fit TRBD1. V shed 4 bases, J shed 2 bases, and the junction held 10 bases outside the gene matches. Germline V gene sequence: CDR1 MNHEY, CDR2 SMNVEV (reference sequence). CDR3 length equals 18 residues. The CDR3 loop reads CASSSTRDRFTYNSPLHF. In DNA, the CDR3 is TGTGCCAGCAGTTCTACGAGGGACAGGTTCACCTATAATTCACCCCTCCACTTT.

The genes are TRBV19 and TRBJ1-4; D not certain. V lost 0 bases to trimming and J lost 8 bases, with 7 bases between them. The CDR3 runs 13 residues. Per germline, CDR1 LNHDA and CDR2 SQIVND (reference sequence). In DNA, the CDR3 is TGTGCCAGTAGTATAGACGCGGGGGAAAAACTGTTTTTT. As protein: CASSIDAGEKLFF.

This clone was counted between two and nine times. The genes are TRBV4-1 and TRBJ2-2, with 14 bases aligning to TRBD2. The CDR3 runs 19 residues. In germline, CDR1 is MGHRA, CDR2 YSYEKL. The J segment lost 3 bases and the V segment lost 0 bases, leaving 6 bases of the junction unmatched. CDR3 DNA: TGCGCCAGCAGCCAAGAGAGGGGACTAGCGGGGGTAGACACCGGGGAGCTGTTTTTT. This translates into CASSQERGLAGVDTGELFF.

CDR3 in DNA: TGTGCCACCAGTGATAGGACAGGGTCTGAAGCTTTCTTT. Its protein is CATSDRTGSEAFF. The gene calls are TRBV24-1 and TRBJ1-1; 8 bases match TRBD1. V lost 3 bases and J lost 6; bases outside the gene matches: 2. The germline V gene has CDR1 KGHDR and CDR2 SFDVKD. CDR3 length: 13 amino acids.

The table lists this clone with a count of one. The chain couples TRBV2 to TRBJ1-3; D is uncertain. The CDR3 is made up of 16 amino acids. V was clipped by 6 bases and J by 3 bases, with 18 bases between them. CDR1 is SNHLY and CDR2 is FYNNEI in the germline V gene. CDR3 in DNA: TGTGCCAGCAGCTTTGACGGGTTATTCGATGGAAACACCATATATTTT. Its protein product is CASSFDGLFDGNTIYF.

The V call is TRBV19, the J call TRBJ1-2; possibly TRBD1 for D (5 bases). With 3 bases removed from V and 3 bases from J, the gap between germline ends came to 8 bases. This CDR3 contains 13 residues. Per germline, CDR1 LNHDA and CDR2 SQIVND (reference sequence). The CDR3 reads CASSIQGYYGYTF. As DNA, the CDR3 is TGTGCCAGTAGTATCCAGGGATACTATGGCTACACCTTC.

In this sample, this clone turned up a few times. The chain carries TRBV6-5 and TRBJ2-2, with TRBD1 identical over 7 bases. The CDR3 consists of 15 residues. The germline CDR1 and CDR2 sequences are MNHEY and SVGAGI. Trimming took 2 bases from V and 7 from J; bases not matched to a gene: 7. The CDR3 spells CASSYDRAAIGELFF. The CDR3, as DNA: TGTGCCAGCAGTTACGACAGGGCCGCGATCGGGGAGCTGTTTTTT.

The V call is TRBV7-8, the J call TRBJ1-3; the D is unclear. CDR1 and CDR2 (germline): SGHVS, FQNEAQ. This CDR3 has 14 residues. V lost 3 bases to trimming and J lost 0 bases, with 6 bases between them. CDR3 residues: CASSFGSSGNTIYF. CDR3 bases: TGTGCCAGCAGCTTCGGGAGCTCTGGAAACACCATATATTTT.

The V call is TRBV7-3, the J call TRBJ1-1; 7 bases are a match to TRBD1. With 5 bases clipped from V and 2 bases from J, the junction kept 2 bases outside the gene matches. Germline CDR1 reads SGHTA; CDR2 reads FQGTGA. The CDR3 loop spans 13 amino acids. This CDR3 reads CASSRDSNTEAFF. The CDR3 nucleotides read TGTGCCAGCAGCCGGGACAGCAACACTGAAGCTTTCTTT.

V gene TRBV2 combines with J gene TRBJ1-2, with TRBD1 as a possible D gene (6 bases). This CDR3 is built from 16 residues. The V and J ends lost 4 bases and 3 bases respectively, with 18 bases between them. Germline V CDR1 and CDR2: SNHLY, FYNNEI. Here the CDR3 DNA reads TGTGCCAGCAGTGGTCTACTGACAGGCCTATACTATGGCTACACCTTC. Amino acids: CASSGLLTGLYYGYTF.

The chain joins TRBV2 to TRBJ1-1; TRBD1 aligns across 11 bases. The CDR3 covers 15 residues. V dropped 1 base and J dropped 3; count of bases not matched to a gene: 1. Per germline, CDR1 SNHLY and CDR2 FYNNEI. In nucleotides, the CDR3 is TGTGCCAGCAGTGAAGGGACAGGGGGCTACACTGAAGCTTTCTTT. The encoded protein is CASSEGTGGYTEAFF.

CDR3 DNA: TGTGCCAGCAGACGAAGAGACAATCTCCAAGAGACCCAGTACTTC. This gives the protein CASRRRDNLQETQYF. This chain uses TRBV7-7 with TRBJ2-5; the D is unclear. The CDR3 totals 15 residues. V lost 6 bases, J lost 1 base, and 15 bases lay in between. CDR1 SSHAT and CDR2 FNYEAQ come from the germline V gene (reference sequence).

The chain employs TRBV6-5 and TRBJ1-4; TRBD1 is a possible D gene (5 bases). Deletions cut 1 base from V and 7 bases from J, with 10 bases between. The germline CDR1 and CDR2 sequences are MNHEY and SVGAGI. This CDR3 is built from 14 residues. CDR3 residues: CASSYFTGGEKLFF. In DNA, the CDR3 is TGTGCCAGCAGTTACTTCACAGGTGGTGAAAAACTGTTTTTT.

The chain recombines TRBV9 with TRBJ2-3; 10 bases match TRBD2. With 0 bases clipped from V and 4 bases from J, the junction kept 11 bases outside the gene matches. Looked up from germline, CDR1 is SGDLS and CDR2 is YYNGEE. The CDR3 loop spans 18 amino acids. DNA of the CDR3: TGTGCCAGCAGCGTAGACCCACTAGCGGGGTATCAGGCAGATACGCAGTATTTT. Its translation: CASSVDPLAGYQADTQYF.

This clone was observed once. The chain carries TRBV5-6 and TRBJ2-1; TRBD1 aligns across 10 bases. CDR1 and CDR2 from the germline V gene are SGHDT and YYEEEE. This CDR3 has 16 residues. Trimming removed 1 base from V and 7 bases from J; junction bases left unmatched: 8. CDR3 DNA: TGTGCCAGCAGCTTGATCCCGGGACAGGGGAAGAATGAGCAGTTCTTC. This encodes CASSLIPGQGKNEQFF.

The chain carries TRBV19 and TRBJ1-5; weak D call: TRBD1 (6 bases). Germline loops: CDR1 LNHDA, CDR2 SQIVND (reference sequence). This CDR3 is 16 amino acids long. The V gene lost 8 bases and the J gene lost 0 bases, with 17 bases spanning the gap. Here the CDR3 reads CASSPDRDFSNQPQHF. CDR3 DNA: TGTGCCAGTTCGCCGGACAGAGACTTTAGCAATCAGCCCCAGCATTTT.

V and J are TRBV5-6 and TRBJ1-6; possible D gene TRBD1, 5 bases. This CDR3 region has 17 residues. Trimming took off 2 bases at V and 6 bases at J, with 18 bases between the two ends. Germline loops: CDR1 SGHDT, CDR2 YYEEEE. CDR3 DNA sequence: TGTGCCAGCAGCTTACAAGGTGGGGCCAGGAGTAATTCACCCCTCCACTTT. Amino acid sequence: CASSLQGGARSNSPLHF.

V and J are TRBV3-1 (or the pseudogene TRBV3-2) and TRBJ1-3; unclear D gene. Looked up from germline, CDR1 is LGHDT and CDR2 is YNNKEL (reference sequence). Trimming pared 1 base from V and 0 bases from J, leaving 7 bases between. The CDR3 runs to 15 residues. The CDR3 reads CASSQGYSSGNTIYF. The DNA of the CDR3 is TGTGCCAGCAGCCAAGGATACAGCTCTGGAAACACCATATATTTT.